This paragraph reports one T cell receptor (beta chain). The data were obtained in a study of T cell changes during pregnancy in multiple sclerosis. Method: immunoSEQ multiplex PCR; TCRdb's copy keeps in-frame clones and lacks some. The data hold approximately 48,000 clones, with about 90% observed a single time. The CDR3 has 13 residues. The V gene's germline CDR1 is SGHTA and CDR2 FQGNSA. V was trimmed by 2 bases and J by 2 bases, leaving 7 bases between them. The source is a female donor with multiple sclerosis, enrolled in a pregnancy study. The rearrangement joins TRBV7-2 to TRBJ2-7; unclear D gene. The sequenced sample was CD4+ T cells from peripheral blood mononuclear cells, obtained after pregnancy. The CDR3 here is CASSLSVAYEQYF. The CDR3 DNA sequence: TGTGCCAGCAGCTTATCGGTTGCCTACGAGCAGTACTTC.